A selection of T cell receptor beta chains follows, all from one sample in a study of blood T cell repertoires in COVID-19. The data were produced by immunoSEQ multiplex PCR, yet TCRdb's version contains in-frame clones alone and is incomplete. Here the sample spans a few hundred thousand clones, roughly 86% being singletons. Specimen: peripheral blood. The receptors shown here come from a human donor in a cohort sampled during active COVID-19. Each CDR3 is given with its conserved first and last residue. Fields, in order: D gene, clone size, V gene, J gene, CDR3 protein, CDR3 DNA. A D gene is named only where the DNA matches it firmly. A row's size may be missing; if present it is once, few, many or a size class.

D gene: NA
clone size: NA
V gene: TRBV28
J gene: TRBJ2-1
CDR3 protein: CASSLLSSDTYNEQFF
CDR3 DNA: TGTGCCAGCAGTTTATTGTCTAGCGATACCTACAATGAGCAGTTCTTC

D gene: TRBD2
clone size: NA
V gene: TRBV18
J gene: TRBJ2-2
CDR3 protein: CASSRLAGGNTGELFF
CDR3 DNA: TGTGCCAGCTCACGCCTAGCGGGAGGGAACACCGGGGAGCTGTTTTTT

D gene: TRBD2
clone size: NA
V gene: TRBV28
J gene: TRBJ2-1
CDR3 protein: CASSLSPSGSSYNEQFF
CDR3 DNA: TGTGCCAGCAGTTTATCCCCTAGCGGGAGCTCCTACAATGAGCAGTTCTTC

D gene: NA
clone size: NA
V gene: TRBV11-2
J gene: TRBJ2-1
CDR3 protein: CASSRAGNEQFF
CDR3 DNA: TGTGCCAGCAGCCGGGCAGGGAATGAGCAGTTCTTC

D gene: TRBD2
clone size: NA
V gene: TRBV9
J gene: TRBJ2-1
CDR3 protein: CASSVELAVYNEQFF
CDR3 DNA: TGTGCCAGCAGCGTAGAACTAGCGGTTTACAATGAGCAGTTCTTC

D gene: TRBD1
clone size: NA
V gene: TRBV5-1
J gene: TRBJ2-5
CDR3 protein: CASSLGTGTGLMETQYF
CDR3 DNA: TGCGCCAGCAGCTTGGGAACCGGGACAGGTCTGATGGAGACCCAGTACTTC

D gene: NA
clone size: NA
V gene: TRBV27
J gene: TRBJ1-3
CDR3 protein: CASSFGGSGNTIYF
CDR3 DNA: TGTGCCAGCAGTTTTGGAGGCTCTGGAAACACCATATATTTT

D gene: TRBD1
clone size: NA
V gene: TRBV2
J gene: TRBJ2-2
CDR3 protein: CASSVDRGFGELFF
CDR3 DNA: TGTGCCAGCAGTGTTGACAGGGGTTTCGGGGAGCTGTTTTTT

D gene: NA
clone size: NA
V gene: TRBV5-5
J gene: TRBJ1-1
CDR3 protein: CASSLIPGNTEAFF
CDR3 DNA: TGTGCCAGCAGCTTGATTCCGGGAAACACTGAAGCTTTCTTT

D gene: NA
clone size: NA
V gene: TRBV3-1/TRBV3-2
J gene: TRBJ1-4
CDR3 protein: CASSQSFNRDYEKLFF
CDR3 DNA: TGTGCCAGCAGCCAGAGTTTCAACCGGGACTATGAAAAACTGTTTTTT

D gene: NA
clone size: NA
V gene: TRBV28
J gene: TRBJ1-1
CDR3 protein: CASSSPQGSNTEAFF
CDR3 DNA: TGTGCCAGCAGTTCACCACAGGGCTCAAACACTGAAGCTTTCTTT

D gene: NA
clone size: NA
V gene: TRBV5-1
J gene: TRBJ2-7
CDR3 protein: CASSLGGGYEQYF
CDR3 DNA: TGCGCCAGCAGCTTGGGGGGAGGCTACGAGCAGTACTTC

D gene: TRBD1
clone size: few
V gene: TRBV5-1
J gene: TRBJ2-7
CDR3 protein: CASSPTDRGYSGEQYF
CDR3 DNA: TGCGCCAGCAGCCCGACGGACAGGGGGTACTCTGGCGAGCAGTACTTC

D gene: NA
clone size: NA
V gene: TRBV11-3
J gene: TRBJ2-2
CDR3 protein: CASGAGPNTGELFF
CDR3 DNA: TGTGCCAGCGGGGCGGGGCCGAACACCGGGGAGCTGTTTTTT

D gene: TRBD2
clone size: NA
V gene: TRBV11-3
J gene: TRBJ2-1
CDR3 protein: CASSLSGLASDEQFF
CDR3 DNA: TGTGCCAGCAGCTTGTCGGGACTAGCTTCCGATGAGCAGTTCTTC

D gene: TRBD1
clone size: NA
V gene: TRBV6-4
J gene: TRBJ2-3
CDR3 protein: CASSDSRDRDTDTQYF
CDR3 DNA: TGTGCCAGCAGTGACTCTCGAGACAGGGACACAGATACGCAGTATTTT

D gene: NA
clone size: NA
V gene: TRBV14
J gene: TRBJ1-1
CDR3 protein: CASSKDSRTEAFF
CDR3 DNA: TGTGCCAGCAGCAAGGACAGTCGTACTGAAGCTTTCTTT

D gene: TRBD2
clone size: once
V gene: TRBV7-3
J gene: TRBJ2-2
CDR3 protein: CASRSTPGTSASGTGELFF
CDR3 DNA: TGTGCCAGCAGATCAACCCCCGGGACTAGCGCGTCGGGCACCGGGGAGCTGTTTTTT

D gene: NA
clone size: NA
V gene: TRBV3-1/TRBV3-2
J gene: TRBJ2-7
CDR3 protein: CASSQTDRWTYEQYF
CDR3 DNA: TGTGCCAGCAGCCAAACCGACAGGTGGACCTACGAGCAGTACTTC

D gene: TRBD2
clone size: NA
V gene: TRBV5-1
J gene: TRBJ2-1
CDR3 protein: CASSLATSGVSYNEQFF
CDR3 DNA: TGCGCCAGCAGCTTGGCGACTAGCGGGGTGTCCTACAATGAGCAGTTCTTC

D gene: NA
clone size: NA
V gene: TRBV30
J gene: TRBJ2-3
CDR3 protein: CAWSTTGSDTQYF
CDR3 DNA: TGTGCCTGGAGTACTACAGGGTCAGATACGCAGTATTTT

D gene: TRBD1
clone size: NA
V gene: TRBV5-1
J gene: TRBJ1-2
CDR3 protein: CASGLGQGAYGYTF
CDR3 DNA: TGCGCCAGCGGCCTAGGACAGGGGGCTTATGGCTACACCTTC

D gene: NA
clone size: once
V gene: TRBV19
J gene: TRBJ2-1
CDR3 protein: CASTRSGSSYNEQFF
CDR3 DNA: TGTGCCAGTACCCGTAGCGGTAGCTCCTACAATGAGCAGTTCTTC

D gene: NA
clone size: few
V gene: TRBV3-1/TRBV3-2
J gene: TRBJ1-6
CDR3 protein: CASTLSSYNSPLHF
CDR3 DNA: TGTGCCAGCACCCTCAGCTCCTATAATTCACCCCTCCACTTT

D gene: NA
clone size: NA
V gene: TRBV9
J gene: TRBJ1-3
CDR3 protein: CASSALRSGNTIYF
CDR3 DNA: TGTGCCAGCAGCGCACTGCGCTCTGGAAACACCATATATTTT

D gene: NA
clone size: once
V gene: TRBV2
J gene: TRBJ2-5
CDR3 protein: CASRVSLGEETQYF
CDR3 DNA: TGTGCCAGCAGGGTTTCCCTTGGAGAAGAGACCCAGTACTTC

D gene: TRBD2
clone size: NA
V gene: TRBV28
J gene: TRBJ2-7
CDR3 protein: CATLTFGLAGGPGEQYF
CDR3 DNA: TGTGCCACCCTCACCTTCGGACTAGCGGGAGGGCCGGGCGAGCAGTACTTC

D gene: NA
clone size: few
V gene: TRBV11-3
J gene: TRBJ2-2
CDR3 protein: CASSPFFTGELFF
CDR3 DNA: TGTGCCAGCAGCCCCTTCTTCACCGGGGAGCTGTTTTTT

D gene: NA
clone size: NA
V gene: TRBV5-4
J gene: TRBJ1-2
CDR3 protein: CASSLGRSTGGYTF
CDR3 DNA: TGTGCCAGCAGCTTAGGGCGAAGCACAGGGGGCTACACCTTC

D gene: TRBD1
clone size: NA
V gene: TRBV23-1
J gene: TRBJ2-3
CDR3 protein: CASSQPGQGTGGTVTDTQYF
CDR3 DNA: TGCGCCAGCAGTCAACCAGGACAGGGCACGGGCGGGACCGTCACAGATACGCAGTATTTT

D gene: NA
clone size: NA
V gene: TRBV11-2
J gene: TRBJ2-7
CDR3 protein: CASSLPSTSEQYF
CDR3 DNA: TGTGCCAGCAGCTTACCCTCCACTAGCGAGCAGTACTTC